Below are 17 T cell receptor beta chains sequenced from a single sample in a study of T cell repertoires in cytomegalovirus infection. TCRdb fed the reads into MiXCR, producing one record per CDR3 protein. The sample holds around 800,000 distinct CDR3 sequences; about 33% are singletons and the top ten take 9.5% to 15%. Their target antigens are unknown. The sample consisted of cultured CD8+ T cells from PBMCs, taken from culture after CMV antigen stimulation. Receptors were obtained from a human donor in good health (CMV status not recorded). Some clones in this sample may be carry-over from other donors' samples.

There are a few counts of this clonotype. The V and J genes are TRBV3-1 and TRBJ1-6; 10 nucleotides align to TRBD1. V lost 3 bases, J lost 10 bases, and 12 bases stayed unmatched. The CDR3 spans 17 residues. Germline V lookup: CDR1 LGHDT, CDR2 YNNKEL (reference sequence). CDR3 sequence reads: CASSHRQGAMRGSPLHF. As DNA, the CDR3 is TGTGCCAGCAGCCACAGACAGGGGGCGATGCGTGGCTCACCCCTCCACTTT.

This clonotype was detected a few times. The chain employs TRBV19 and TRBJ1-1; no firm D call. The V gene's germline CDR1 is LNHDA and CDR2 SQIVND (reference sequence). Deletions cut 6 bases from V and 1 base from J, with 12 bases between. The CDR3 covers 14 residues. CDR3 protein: CASSYDISNTEAFF. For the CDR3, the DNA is TGTGCCAGTAGCTACGACATCTCGAACACTGAAGCTTTCTTT. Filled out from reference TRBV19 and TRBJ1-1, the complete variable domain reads DGGITQSPKYLFRKEGQNVTLSCEQNLNHDAMYWYRQDPGQGLRLIYYSQIVNDFQKGDIAEGYSVSREKKESFPLTVTSAQKNPTAFYLCASSYDISNTEAFFGQGTRLTVV.

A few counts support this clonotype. The CDR3 region is CASSIQSGGNQPQHF. The CDR3 coding sequence is TGTGCCAGTAGTATTCAATCGGGTGGGAATCAGCCCCAGCATTTT. The chain employs TRBV19 and TRBJ1-5; D uncertain. Germline V gene data show CDR1 as LNHDA and CDR2 as SQIVND (reference sequence). V was clipped by 3 bases and J by 4 bases, with 13 bases between them. The CDR3 runs to 15 residues. Together with reference TRBV19 and TRBJ1-5, the CDR3 gives the full variable domain: DGGITQSPKYLFRKEGQNVTLSCEQNLNHDAMYWYRQDPGQGLRLIYYSQIVNDFQKGDIAEGYSVSREKKESFPLTVTSAQKNPTAFYLCASSIQSGGNQPQHFGDGTRLSIL.

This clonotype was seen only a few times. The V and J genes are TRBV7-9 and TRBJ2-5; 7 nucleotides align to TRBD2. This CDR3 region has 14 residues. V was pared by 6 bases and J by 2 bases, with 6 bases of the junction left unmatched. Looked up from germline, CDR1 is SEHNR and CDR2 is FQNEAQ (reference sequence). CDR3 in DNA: TGTGCCAGCAGTGGACTAGATTATCAAGAGACCCAGTACTTC. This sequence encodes CASSGLDYQETQYF.

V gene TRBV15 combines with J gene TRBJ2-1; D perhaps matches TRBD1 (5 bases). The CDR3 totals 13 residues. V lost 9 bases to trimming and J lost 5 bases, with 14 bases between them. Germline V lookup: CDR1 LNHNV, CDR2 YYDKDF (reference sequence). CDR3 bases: TGTGCCACTTCGGTACAGACAGACAATGAGCAGTTCTTC. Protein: CATSVQTDNEQFF.

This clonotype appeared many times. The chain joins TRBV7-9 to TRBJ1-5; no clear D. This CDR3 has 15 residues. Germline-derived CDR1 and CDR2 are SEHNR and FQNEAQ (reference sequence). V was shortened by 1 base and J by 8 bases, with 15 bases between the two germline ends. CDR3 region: CASSLEGRPYEPQHF. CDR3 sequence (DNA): TGTGCCAGCAGCTTAGAAGGACGGCCCTATGAGCCCCAGCATTTT.

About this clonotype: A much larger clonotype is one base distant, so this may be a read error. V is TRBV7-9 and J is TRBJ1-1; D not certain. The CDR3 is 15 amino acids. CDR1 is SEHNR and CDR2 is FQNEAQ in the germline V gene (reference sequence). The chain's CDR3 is CVSSLALGRNTEAFF. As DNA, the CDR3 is TGTGTCAGCAGCTTAGCGCTCGGCAGGAACACTGAAGCTTTCTTT.

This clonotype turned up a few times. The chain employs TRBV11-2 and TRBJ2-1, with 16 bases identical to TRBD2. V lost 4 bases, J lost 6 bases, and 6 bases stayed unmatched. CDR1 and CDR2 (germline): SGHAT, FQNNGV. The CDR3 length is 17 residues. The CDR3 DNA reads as TGTGCCAGCAGCTCCTCCGGGACTAGCGGGGGGGTCAATGAGCAGTTCTTC. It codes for CASSSSGTSGGVNEQFF.

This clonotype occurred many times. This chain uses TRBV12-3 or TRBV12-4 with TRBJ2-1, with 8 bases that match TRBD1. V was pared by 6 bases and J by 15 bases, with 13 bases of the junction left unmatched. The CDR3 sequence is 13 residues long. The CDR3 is CASSFQTDRVGFF. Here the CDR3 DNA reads TGTGCCAGCAGCTTCCAAACGGACAGGGTGGGGTTCTTC.

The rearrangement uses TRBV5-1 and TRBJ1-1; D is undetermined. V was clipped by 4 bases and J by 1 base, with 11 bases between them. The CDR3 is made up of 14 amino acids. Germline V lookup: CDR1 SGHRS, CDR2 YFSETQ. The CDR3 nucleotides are TGCGCCAGCAGCCCTTGGGTTGGGAACACTGAAGCTTTCTTT. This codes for CASSPWVGNTEAFF. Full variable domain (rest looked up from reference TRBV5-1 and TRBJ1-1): KAGVTQTPRYLIKTRGQQVTLSCSPISGHRSVSWYQQTPGQGLQFLFEYFSETQRNKGNFPGRFSGRQFSNSRSEMNVSTLELGDSALYLCASSPWVGNTEAFFGQGTRLTVV.

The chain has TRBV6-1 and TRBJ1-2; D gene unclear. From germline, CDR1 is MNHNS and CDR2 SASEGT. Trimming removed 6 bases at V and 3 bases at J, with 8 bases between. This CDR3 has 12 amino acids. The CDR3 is CASRRLDYGYTF. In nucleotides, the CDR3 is TGTGCCAGCAGGCGGTTGGACTATGGCTACACCTTC.

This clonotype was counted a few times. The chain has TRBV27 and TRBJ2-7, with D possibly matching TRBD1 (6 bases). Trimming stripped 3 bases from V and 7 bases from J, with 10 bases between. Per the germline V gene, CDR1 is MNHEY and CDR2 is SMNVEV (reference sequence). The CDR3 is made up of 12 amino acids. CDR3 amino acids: CASSLKGTEQYF. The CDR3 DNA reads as TGTGCCAGCAGTTTGAAAGGGACAGAGCAGTACTTC.

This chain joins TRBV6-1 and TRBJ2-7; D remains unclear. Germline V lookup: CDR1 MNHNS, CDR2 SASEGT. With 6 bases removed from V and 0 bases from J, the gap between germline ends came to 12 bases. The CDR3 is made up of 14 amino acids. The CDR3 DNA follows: TGTGCCAGCAGCTGGCGTGGAAGCTCCTACGAGCAGTACTTC. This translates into CASSWRGSSYEQYF.

The CDR3 DNA is TGTGCCAGCAGCTCTCGGGGGTTAAATTCACCCCTCCACTTT. Residues: CASSSRGLNSPLHF. This chain connects TRBV27 to TRBJ1-6, with D maybe TRBD1 (5 bases). The CDR3 length is 14 residues. Trimming left V 6 bases short and J 7 bases short, with 13 bases between. Germline CDR1 and CDR2: MNHEY and SMNVEV (reference sequence).

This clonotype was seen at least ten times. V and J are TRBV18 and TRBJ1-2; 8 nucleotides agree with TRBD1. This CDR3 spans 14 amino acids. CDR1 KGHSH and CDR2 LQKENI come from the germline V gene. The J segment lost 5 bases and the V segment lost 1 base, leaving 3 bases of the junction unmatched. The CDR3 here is CASSPLDRGYGYTF. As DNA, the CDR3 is TGTGCCAGCTCACCACTTGACAGGGGTTATGGCTACACCTTC.

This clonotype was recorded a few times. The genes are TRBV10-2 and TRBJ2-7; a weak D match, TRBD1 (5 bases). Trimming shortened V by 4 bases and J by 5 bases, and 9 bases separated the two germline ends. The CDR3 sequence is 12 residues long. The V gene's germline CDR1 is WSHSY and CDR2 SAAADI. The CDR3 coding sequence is TGCGCCAGCAGTGGAGACAGAGACGAGCAGTACTTC. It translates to CASSGDRDEQYF.

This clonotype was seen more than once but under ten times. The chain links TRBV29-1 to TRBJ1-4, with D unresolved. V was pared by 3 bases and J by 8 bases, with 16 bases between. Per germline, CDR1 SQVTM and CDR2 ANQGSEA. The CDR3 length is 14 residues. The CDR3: CSVERLGVSEKLFF. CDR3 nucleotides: TGCAGCGTTGAGCGCTTAGGAGTATCCGAAAAACTGTTTTTT.